What follows are 21 T cell receptor beta chains derived from one specimen sequenced in a study of cytomegalovirus exposure and HLA in healthy donors. Sequencing used immunoSEQ multiplex PCR; TCRdb keeps in-frame clones, though not all of them. The table includes some 190,000 clones, 86% detected once. Sequenced sample: PBMCs. The receptors derive from a man aged 30 to 45 in good health and CMV-seropositive.

This rearrangement joins TRBV4-3 to TRBJ1-4; a possible D gene is TRBD1 (5 bases). In germline, CDR1 is LGHNA, CDR2 YSLEER. CDR3 size: 15 residues. V dropped 0 bases and J dropped 8 bases, with 13 bases sitting between them. CDR3 amino acids: CASSQDGGSEEKLFF. The CDR3 nucleotides read TGCGCCAGCAGCCAAGACGGGGGGTCAGAGGAAAAACTGTTTTTT.

This chain links TRBV28 with TRBJ1-4; possibly TRBD1 for D (5 bases). The germline gives CDR1 MDHEN, CDR2 SYDVKM. The length of the CDR3 is 15 residues. The V and J ends lost 6 bases and 12 bases respectively, with 23 bases between them. The CDR3 sequence: CASSRQGELMKQLFF. Written as DNA, the CDR3 is TGTGCCAGCAGCCGTCAGGGCGAGCTAATGAAACAACTGTTTTTT.

The J gene is TRBJ2-7, the V gene TRBV6-1; TRBD2 aligns across 7 bases. CDR3 length: 15 residues. Germline V lookup: CDR1 MNHNS, CDR2 SASEGT. V was clipped by 2 bases and J by 7 bases; unmatched bases: 11. CDR3 nucleotides: TGTGCCAGCAGTGAATCTGGGGGAGGGGTGGGAGAGCAGTACTTC. Protein: CASSESGGGVGEQYF.

The chain combines TRBV9 with TRBJ2-3; 9 nucleotides match TRBD1. The CDR3 runs to 17 residues. The germline V gene has CDR1 SGDLS and CDR2 YYNGEE. J was trimmed by 5 bases and V by 3 bases; bases with no gene match: 13. The CDR3 DNA is TGTGCCAGCAGCGGGATGTCTGGGACAGGGCCAGGAGATACGCAGTATTTT. Its translation is CASSGMSGTGPGDTQYF.

In its sample, this clone was seen once. The chain combines TRBV23-1 with TRBJ1-5; a possible D gene is TRBD1 (6 bases). TRBV23-1 is identified as an open reading frame with a role that is uncertain. CDR3 length equals 22 residues. Deletions cut 6 bases from V and 2 bases from J, with 35 bases between. The CDR3 loop reads CASSPLCRDKENPRGGNQPQHF. CDR3 in DNA: TGCGCCAGCAGCCCTCTGTGCCGGGACAAAGAAAATCCTAGGGGTGGCAATCAGCCCCAGCATTTT.

This chain joins TRBV29-1 and TRBJ1-2; 11 bases fit TRBD1. The CDR3 spans 16 residues. The V and J ends lost 1 base and 3 bases, in that order; junction bases with no gene match: 7. Germline lookup yields CDR1 SQVTM and CDR2 ANQGSEA. CDR3 coding DNA: TGCAGCGTTGAAGCCAGGGACAGGGGGGCGGACTATGGCTACACCTTC. Its protein is CSVEARDRGADYGYTF.

The rearrangement links TRBV10-3 to TRBJ1-5, with 7 bases aligning to TRBD1. V was pared by 2 bases and J by 11 bases, with 6 bases of the junction left unmatched. From germline, CDR1 is ENHRY and CDR2 SYGVKD. This CDR3 has 13 amino acids. CDR3 nucleotides: TGTGCCATCAGTGAGGGGGACAGAGGGACCCAGCATTTT. Its protein is CAISEGDRGTQHF.

The chain employs TRBV7-6 and TRBJ1-5; no reliable D call. From germline, CDR1 is SGHVS and CDR2 FNYEAQ. The CDR3 runs 14 residues. Trimming removed 1 base at V and 7 bases at J, with 11 bases between. The CDR3 coding sequence is TGTGCCAGCAGCTTAGGTCCGCCCGGCCAGCCCCAGCATTTT. Residues: CASSLGPPGQPQHF.

V is TRBV5-1 and J is TRBJ1-1; tentatively, D is TRBD1 (5 bases). The CDR3 sequence is 13 residues long. Germline CDR1 is SGHRS and CDR2 is YFSETQ. V lost 5 bases, J lost 1 base, and 9 bases lay in between. The CDR3 loop reads CASSKGTNTEAFF. CDR3 DNA sequence: TGCGCCAGCAGTAAGGGGACGAACACTGAAGCTTTCTTT.

This clone was seen just once. This sequence joins TRBV5-1 and TRBJ1-2, with no clear D. This CDR3 is built from 18 residues. Germline CDR1 is SGHRS and CDR2 is YFSETQ. Trimming removed 2 bases from V and 2 bases from J, with 22 bases in between. DNA for the CDR3: TGCGCCAGCAGCTTCCGCCTACTTGAGTTGGGAGCGAACTATGGCTACACCTTC. This gives the protein CASSFRLLELGANYGYTF. The full variable domain, with the rest looked up from reference TRBV5-1 and TRBJ1-2, is KAGVTQTPRYLIKTRGQQVTLSCSPISGHRSVSWYQQTPGQGLQFLFEYFSETQRNKGNFPGRFSGRQFSNSRSEMNVSTLELGDSALYLCASSFRLLELGANYGYTFGSGTRLTVV.

The chain has TRBV27 and TRBJ2-7; 10 bases align to TRBD2. CDR3 length: 14 residues. Germline CDR1 and CDR2: MNHEY and SMNVEV (reference sequence). V shed 6 bases and J 4 bases; nucleotides not matched to a gene: 6. The CDR3 sequence: CASRPSGSAYEQYF. The CDR3 DNA reads TGTGCCAGCAGGCCTAGCGGGAGTGCGTACGAGCAGTACTTC.

The J gene is TRBJ2-3, the V gene TRBV19; D unclear. Germline-derived CDR1 and CDR2 are LNHDA and SQIVND (reference sequence). This CDR3 spans 12 amino acids. V lost 6 bases and J lost 11, with 15 bases in between. CDR3 nucleotide sequence: TGTGCCAGTAGGGCCGGGCTCGAAATGCAGTATTTT. It is translated as CASRAGLEMQYF.

The chain carries TRBV5-1 and TRBJ2-2; D possibly corresponds to TRBD2 (5 bases). Germline-derived CDR1 and CDR2 are SGHRS and YFSETQ. Trimming pared 0 bases from V and 6 bases from J, leaving 9 bases between. The CDR3 length is 14 residues. The CDR3, as DNA: TGCGCCAGCAGCTTGGTTGGGAGAGCCGGGGAGCTGTTTTTT. It specifies CASSLVGRAGELFF.

V and J are TRBV6-5 and TRBJ2-1; D uncertain. The germline V and J ends were trimmed by 2 bases and 7 bases, with 12 bases remaining between them. Germline CDR1 and CDR2: MNHEY and SVGAGI. This CDR3 is built from 14 residues. The CDR3 DNA sequence: TGTGCCAGCAGTTACGAGACCCCCGGTAATGAGCAGTTCTTC. This gives the protein CASSYETPGNEQFF.

V usage is TRBV6-5 and J usage is TRBJ2-1, with 7 bases aligning to TRBD1. Trimming took 5 bases from V and 7 from J; bases not matched to a gene: 5. The CDR3 consists of 13 residues. The germline V gene encodes CDR1 MNHEY and CDR2 SVGAGI. CDR3 loop: CASSQETGNEQFF. CDR3 sequence (DNA): TGTGCCAGCAGTCAAGAGACAGGGAATGAGCAGTTCTTC.

The chain is built from TRBV4-3 and TRBJ2-1, with TRBD2 matching over 8 bases. V trimming: 0 bases; J trimming: 3 bases; junction bases outside the gene matches: 10. The CDR3 extends over 18 amino acids. CDR1 LGHNA and CDR2 YSLEER come from the germline V gene. The CDR3 spells CASSQDRAGDKLYNEQFF. The CDR3, as DNA: TGCGCCAGCAGCCAAGATCGAGCGGGGGACAAACTCTACAATGAGCAGTTCTTC.

This chain uses TRBV7-3 with TRBJ2-2, with no clear D. V shed 3 bases and J shed 0 bases, with 2 bases lying between them. CDR1 is SGHTA and CDR2 is FQGTGA in the germline V gene. The CDR3 extends over 13 amino acids. For the CDR3, the DNA is TGTGCCAGCAGCTTGACGAACACCGGGGAGCTGTTTTTT. This gives the protein CASSLTNTGELFF. The full variable domain, in which reference TRBV7-3 and TRBJ2-2 provide the parts outside the CDR3, is GAGVSQTPSNKVTEKGKYVELRCDPISGHTALYWYRQSLGQGPEFLIYFQGTGAADDSGLPNDRFFAVRPEGSVSTLKIQRTERGDSAVYLCASSLTNTGELFFGEGSRLTVL.

This clone was found a few times. V is TRBV2 and J is TRBJ1-2, with 8 nucleotides matching TRBD1. The CDR3 extends over 13 amino acids. The junction had 9 bases not matched to a gene; V was cut back by 8 bases and J by 7 bases. Germline values: CDR1 SNHLY, CDR2 FYNNEI. DNA for the CDR3: TGTGCCAGCGTTGGACAGGGAAGGAGTGGCTACACCTTC. Translating gives CASVGQGRSGYTF.

The V call is TRBV29-1, the J call TRBJ2-2, with 12 bases aligning to TRBD2. Germline V gene lookup returns CDR1 SQVTM and CDR2 ANQGSEA. This CDR3 is built from 16 residues. V dropped 4 bases and J dropped 5; count of bases not matched to a gene: 8. CDR3 nucleotide sequence: TGCAGCGTTGGGAAACTAGCGGGGGGCGGAACCGGGGAGCTGTTTTTT. It specifies CSVGKLAGGGTGELFF.

The V gene is TRBV2, the J gene TRBJ1-1, with D maybe TRBD1 (5 bases). This CDR3 comprises 16 residues. Trimming shortened V by 1 base and J by 1 base, and 13 bases separated the two germline ends. Looked up from germline, CDR1 is SNHLY and CDR2 is FYNNEI. CDR3 sequence (DNA): TGTGCCAGCAGTGAAGGGATGGGACGGGGGAACACTGAAGCTTTCTTT. It codes for CASSEGMGRGNTEAFF.

This chain uses TRBV15 with TRBJ2-7; tentatively, D is TRBD2 (6 bases). The germline CDR1 and CDR2 sequences are LNHNV and YYDKDF (reference sequence). Trimming removed 0 bases from V and 5 bases from J, with 11 bases in between. CDR3 length: 14 amino acids. CDR3 sequence reads: CATSRELWGDEQYF. The CDR3 region has the DNA TGTGCCACCAGCAGAGAGCTTTGGGGGGACGAGCAGTACTTC.